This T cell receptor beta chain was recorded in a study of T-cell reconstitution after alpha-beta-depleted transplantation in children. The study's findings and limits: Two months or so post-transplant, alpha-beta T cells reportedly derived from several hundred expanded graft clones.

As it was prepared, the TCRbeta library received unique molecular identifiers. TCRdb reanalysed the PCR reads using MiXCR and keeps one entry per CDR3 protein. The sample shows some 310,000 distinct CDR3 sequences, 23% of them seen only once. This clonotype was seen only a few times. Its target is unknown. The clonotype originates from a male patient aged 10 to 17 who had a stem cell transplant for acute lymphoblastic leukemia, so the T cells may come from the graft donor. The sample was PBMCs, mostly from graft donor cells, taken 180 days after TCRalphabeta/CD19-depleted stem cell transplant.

The CDR3 DNA reads TGTGCCAGCAGCCTTAGCGGGAGGGCCAAGGGAGAGACCCAGTACTTC. The encoded protein is CASSLSGRAKGETQYF. The gene calls are TRBV7-6 and TRBJ2-5, with 11 nucleotides matching TRBD2. V gave up 5 bases and J gave up 4 bases; unmatched junction bases: 9. The germline V gene has CDR1 SGHVS and CDR2 FNYEAQ. This CDR3 comprises 16 residues. The full variable domain, with the rest looked up from reference TRBV7-6 and TRBJ2-5, is GAGVSQSPRYKVTKRGQDVALRCDPISGHVSLYWYRQALGQGPEFLTYFNYEAQQDKSGLPNDRFSAERPEGSISTLTIQRTEQRDSAMYRCASSLSGRAKGETQYFGPGTRLLVL.